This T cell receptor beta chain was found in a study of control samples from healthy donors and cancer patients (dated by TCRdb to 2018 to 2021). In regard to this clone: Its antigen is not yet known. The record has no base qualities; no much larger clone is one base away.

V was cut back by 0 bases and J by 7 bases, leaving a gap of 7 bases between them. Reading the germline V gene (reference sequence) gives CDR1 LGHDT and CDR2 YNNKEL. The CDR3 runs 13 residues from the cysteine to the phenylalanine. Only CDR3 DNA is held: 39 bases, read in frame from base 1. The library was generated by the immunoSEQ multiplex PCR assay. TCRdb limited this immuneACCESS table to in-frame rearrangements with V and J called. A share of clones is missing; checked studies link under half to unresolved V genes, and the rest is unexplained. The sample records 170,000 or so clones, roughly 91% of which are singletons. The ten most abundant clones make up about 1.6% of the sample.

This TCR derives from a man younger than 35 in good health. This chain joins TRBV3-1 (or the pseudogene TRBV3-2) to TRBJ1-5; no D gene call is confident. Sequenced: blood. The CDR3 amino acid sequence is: CASSQDPAQPQHF. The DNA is TGTGCCAGCAGCCAAGATCCAGCACAGCCCCAGCATTTT.